The 22 T cell receptor beta chains below were found in one sample sequenced in a study of blood T cell repertoires in COVID-19. Libraries were prepared by immunoSEQ multiplex PCR; TCRdb keeps only in-frame clonotypes and omits some of them. The profile shows about 200,000 clones, just under 90% of them singletons. Sequencing was carried out using PBMCs or T cells enriched from blood (not recorded which). The receptors here all came from a woman aged 25-40 years with acute COVID-19.

V and J are TRBV27 and TRBJ2-5, with a weak D call TRBD1 (5 bases). The length of the CDR3 is 14 residues. Trimming stripped 5 bases from V and 4 bases from J, with 14 bases between. Germline lookup yields CDR1 MNHEY and CDR2 SMNVEV (reference sequence). CDR3 in amino acids: CASSASLRGETQYF. CDR3 coding DNA: TGTGCCAGCAGTGCCTCGTTAAGGGGAGAGACCCAGTACTTC.

This chain joins TRBV21-1 and TRBJ2-7; no check of the table's D call, TRBD1, against the DNA was made. TRBV21-1 is assigned pseudogene status. The CDR3 totals 18 residues. The CDR3 region is CASSNNDISGQGTYEQYF. The CDR3 bases are TGTGCCAGCAGCAATAACGATATCTCGGGACAGGGAACCTACGAGCAGTACTTC.

This rearrangement joins TRBV2 to TRBJ1-1; D is unresolved. Germline-derived CDR1 and CDR2 are SNHLY and FYNNEI. The CDR3 extends over 13 amino acids. Trimming pared 1 base from V and 4 bases from J, leaving 7 bases between. In DNA form, the CDR3 reads TGTGCCAGCAGTGAAGTTCTGTTCACTGAAGCTTTCTTT. It is translated as CASSEVLFTEAFF.

The genes are TRBV9 and TRBJ2-1; TRBD2 matches 9 bases. Per the germline V gene, CDR1 is SGDLS and CDR2 is YYNGEE. The CDR3 covers 16 residues. Unmatched junction bases numbered 12, after V lost 3 bases and J lost 8 bases. The CDR3 region is CASSARTGLAIDEQFF. The DNA of the CDR3 is TGTGCCAGCAGCGCCAGAACGGGACTAGCTATCGATGAGCAGTTCTTC. The complete variable domain, with remaining parts taken from reference TRBV9 and TRBJ2-1, reads DSGVTQTPKHLITATGQRVTLRCSPRSGDLSVYWYQQSLDQGLQFLIQYYNGEERAKGNILERFSAQQFPDLHSELNLSSLELGDSALYFCASSARTGLAIDEQFFGPGTRLTVL.

The CDR3 reads CASSIAGTGGQPQHF. CDR3 bases: TGTGCCAGCAGCATAGCCGGGACAGGGGGACAGCCCCAGCATTTT. This rearrangement joins TRBV28 to TRBJ1-5; 11 bases agree with TRBD1. CDR1 is MDHEN, CDR2 SYDVKM, per germline. J gave up 7 bases and V 6 bases, and 8 bases lay outside the gene matches. The CDR3 covers 15 residues.

The chain links TRBV28 to TRBJ1-2, with a possible D match to TRBD1 (5 bases). Trimming removed 5 bases at V and 2 bases at J, with 9 bases between. Germline loops: CDR1 MDHEN, CDR2 SYDVKM. The CDR3 length is 13 residues. CDR3 in DNA: TGTGCCAGCAGTGGGCAGGGAAACTATGGCTACACCTTC. It is translated as CASSGQGNYGYTF.

The V gene is TRBV5-4, the J gene TRBJ1-1, with D maybe TRBD1 (6 bases). V was pared by 0 bases and J by 0 bases, with 15 bases between. Germline V gene sequence: CDR1 SGHNT, CDR2 YYREEE (reference sequence). CDR3 length equals 17 residues. The CDR3 here is CASSLDGTRLVNTEAFF. For the CDR3, the DNA is TGTGCCAGCAGCTTGGATGGGACAAGGCTGGTGAACACTGAAGCTTTCTTT.

CDR3 nucleotides: TGTGCCAGCAGTTTTAGTAGAAGCAACACTGAAGCTTTCTTT. Its protein is CASSFSRSNTEAFF. The rearrangement joins TRBV27 to TRBJ1-1; D call uncertain. The CDR3 contains 14 residues. Germline CDR1 MNHEY, CDR2 SMNVEV (reference sequence). Deletions cut 3 bases from V and 2 bases from J, with 10 bases between.

The chain links TRBV5-8 to TRBJ1-1; 11 bases align to TRBD1. V shed 3 bases and J 6 bases; nucleotides not matched to a gene: 4. The CDR3 loop spans 14 amino acids. The germline V gene encodes CDR1 SGHTS and CDR2 YDEGEE. This chain's CDR3 is CASSWGQGVAEAFF. The CDR3 region has the DNA TGTGCCAGCAGCTGGGGACAGGGGGTCGCTGAAGCTTTCTTT.

J is TRBJ2-7 and V is TRBV14, with a tentative D call TRBD1 (7 bases). CDR3 length equals 15 residues. Germline CDR1 reads SGHDN; CDR2 reads FVKESK. V gave up 1 base and J gave up 3 bases, with 13 bases separating them. CDR3 sequence reads: CASSQGQGGGYEQYF. DNA of the CDR3: TGTGCCAGCAGCCAAGGACAGGGAGGCGGCTACGAGCAGTACTTC.

In its sample, this clone is medium-sized. V is TRBV6-6 and J is TRBJ2-5; 12 bases map to TRBD2. Trimming took 4 bases from V and 2 from J; bases not matched to a gene: 5. Germline V lookup: CDR1 MNHNY, CDR2 SVGAGI (reference sequence). The CDR3 totals 16 residues. CDR3: CASSSLAGGTQETQYF. CDR3 coding DNA: TGTGCCAGCAGTTCCCTAGCGGGGGGGACTCAAGAGACCCAGTACTTC.

This chain uses TRBV6-6 with TRBJ2-3; 7 bases align to TRBD2. In germline, CDR1 is MNHNY, CDR2 SVGAGI (reference sequence). The CDR3 consists of 15 residues. V shed 6 bases and J 4 bases; nucleotides not matched to a gene: 10. The CDR3 region has the DNA TGTGCCAGCAGCCTCGGGGGGTCCGATGCAGATACGCAGTATTTT. This translates into CASSLGGSDADTQYF.

The chain couples TRBV29-1 to TRBJ1-5; D remains ambiguous. V shed 6 bases and J shed 7 bases, with 16 bases lying between them. Germline CDR1 SQVTM, CDR2 ANQGSEA. CDR3 length: 13 residues. DNA for the CDR3: TGCAGCGTGCAATGGCCGGGCGGGCAGCCCCAGCATTTT. Translating it yields CSVQWPGGQPQHF.

The chain uses TRBV5-6 and TRBJ2-5; possibly TRBD1 for D (7 bases). The CDR3 length is 15 residues. Trimming removed 4 bases from V and 5 bases from J, with 18 bases in between. Germline CDR1 reads SGHDT; CDR2 reads YYEEEE. CDR3 sequence (DNA): TGTGCCAGCAGCCGATTGACGACAGGGAGGGAGACCCAGTACTTC. Translation: CASSRLTTGRETQYF.

The gene calls are TRBV6-5 and TRBJ1-1; possible D gene TRBD1, 6 bases. The length of the CDR3 is 12 residues. V was shortened by 10 bases and J by 6 bases, with 15 bases between the two germline ends. Looked up from germline, CDR1 is MNHEY and CDR2 is SVGAGI. CDR3 coding DNA: TGTGCCACCCATACAGGGTTGGCTGAAGCTTTCTTT. Encoded protein: CATHTGLAEAFF.

This chain links TRBV7-2 with TRBJ1-2; tentative D call: TRBD1 (6 bases). Germline values: CDR1 SGHTA, CDR2 FQGNSA. V shed 2 bases and J shed 6 bases, with 19 bases lying between them. The CDR3 is 16 amino acids. The CDR3 DNA follows: TGTGCCAGCAGCTTACAGGGGCTCTTGAAGGGAGATGGCTACACCTTC. Residues: CASSLQGLLKGDGYTF.

The genes are TRBV7-2 and TRBJ2-3; 7 bases agree with TRBD2. Per germline, CDR1 SGHTA and CDR2 FQGNSA. The length of the CDR3 is 17 residues. J was trimmed by 8 bases and V by 2 bases; bases with no gene match: 16. The CDR3 is CASSLTTSRDLRGTQYF. In DNA form, the CDR3 reads TGTGCCAGCAGCTTAACGACTAGCCGTGACCTCAGAGGTACGCAGTATTTT.

This chain connects TRBV9 to TRBJ1-3; TRBD1 might be the D (5 bases). Trimming pared 0 bases from V and 2 bases from J, leaving 9 bases between. The CDR3 is 15 residues long. Germline CDR1 is SGDLS and CDR2 is YYNGEE. The CDR3 DNA reads as TGTGCCAGCAGCGTAGAAGGAGGGGCTGGAAACACCATATATTTT. Its translation is CASSVEGGAGNTIYF. The variable domain in full, completed from reference TRBV9 and TRBJ1-3, reads DSGVTQTPKHLITATGQRVTLRCSPRSGDLSVYWYQQSLDQGLQFLIQYYNGEERAKGNILERFSAQQFPDLHSELNLSSLELGDSALYFCASSVEGGAGNTIYFGEGSWLTVV.

The chain joins TRBV9 to TRBJ2-3; 8 bases align to TRBD2. V trimming: 7 bases; J trimming: 0 bases; junction bases outside the gene matches: 10. Germline loops: CDR1 SGDLS, CDR2 YYNGEE. There are 16 residues in the CDR3. CDR3 bases: TGTGCCAGCGGGCCGGGGGGGCCTAGTAGCACAGATACGCAGTATTTT. Its protein product is CASGPGGPSSTDTQYF.

The rearrangement uses TRBV7-2 and TRBJ1-1; D call uncertain. The CDR3 contains 13 residues. Germline CDR1 is SGHTA and CDR2 is FQGNSA. The ends were cut back, 2 bases at V and 1 base at J, with 5 bases in the middle. The CDR3 coding sequence is TGTGCCAGCAGCTTACCAGGGAACACTGAAGCTTTCTTT. Encoded protein: CASSLPGNTEAFF.

The V gene is TRBV27, the J gene TRBJ2-1, with TRBD2 matching over 7 bases. CDR1 and CDR2 (germline): MNHEY, SMNVEV (reference sequence). Losses at the gene ends were 2 bases for V and 1 base for J; bases not matched to a gene: 5. The CDR3 spans 16 residues. As DNA, the CDR3 is TGTGCCAGCAGTTTAGTATACGGGGGGTCCTACAATGAGCAGTTCTTC. This sequence encodes CASSLVYGGSYNEQFF.

The V and J genes are TRBV29-1 and TRBJ2-1; 7 bases are a match to TRBD2. Germline CDR1 and CDR2: SQVTM and ANQGSEA. There are 13 residues in the CDR3. After removal of 7 bases from V and 6 bases from J, the junction contained 9 bases not matched to a gene. The CDR3 loop is CSAQTSLSNEQFF. The CDR3 DNA sequence: TGCAGCGCCCAGACTAGCTTGAGCAATGAGCAGTTCTTC.